One and the same sample provided the 27 T cell receptor beta chains below, sequenced in a study of OX40 agonist ivuxolimab in advanced cancers. This table comes from immunoSEQ multiplex PCR, and its TCRdb copy is limited to in-frame clones, with some not included. The sample holds roughly 65,000 clones, more than 70% seen once. Sequencing was performed on CD4+ or CD8+ T cells sorted from blood, taken in a trial of the OX40 agonist ivuxolimab. The receptor source for this set is an adult with an advanced solid tumor such as melanoma, head and neck, liver or kidney cancer.

The chain recombines TRBV7-2 with TRBJ2-7; either TRBD1 or TRBD2 may supply D (5 bases each). Trimming removed 1 base from V and 0 bases from J, with 7 bases in between. This CDR3 spans 14 amino acids. CDR1 and CDR2 from the germline V gene are SGHTA and FQGNSA. The CDR3, as DNA: TGTGCCAGCAGCTTAGGGGGGATCTCCTACGAGCAGTACTTC. Translating gives CASSLGGISYEQYF.

J is TRBJ2-7 and V is TRBV23-1; no firm D call. TRBV23-1 carries the ORF label, with uncertain function. The CDR3 spans 12 residues. The germline V and J ends were trimmed by 3 bases and 6 bases, with 9 bases remaining between them. The CDR3 DNA follows: TGCGCCAGCAGTCAGCTATCTTGCGAGCAGTACTTC. Translation: CASSQLSCEQYF.

The chain uses TRBV6-1 and TRBJ2-5; 11 nucleotides agree with TRBD2. The CDR3 contains 16 residues. V shed 4 bases, J shed 4 bases, and the junction held 8 bases outside the gene matches. CDR1 MNHNS and CDR2 SASEGT come from the germline V gene. The DNA of the CDR3 is TGTGCCAGCAGTGGGGGACTAGCGGACCCCCGAGAGACCCAGTACTTC. The encoded protein is CASSGGLADPRETQYF.

V gene TRBV15 combines with J gene TRBJ2-1, with 14 bases lining up with TRBD2. V shed 5 bases and J 6 bases; nucleotides not matched to a gene: 3. Germline V gives CDR1 LNHNV, CDR2 YYDKDF (reference sequence). The CDR3 loop spans 15 amino acids. CDR3 bases: TGTGCCACCAGCGTGGGGACTAGCGGGAGCAATGAGCAGTTCTTC. It is translated as CATSVGTSGSNEQFF.

V and J are TRBV29-1 and TRBJ2-1; 11 bases match TRBD2. V dropped 8 bases and J dropped 3; count of bases not matched to a gene: 6. The CDR3 is 14 residues long. CDR1 and CDR2 (germline): SQVTM, ANQGSEA. This CDR3 is CSSQLAGVYNEQFF. The CDR3 DNA sequence: TGCAGCTCCCAACTAGCGGGAGTCTACAATGAGCAGTTCTTC.

The V and J genes are TRBV7-6 and TRBJ2-1, with D possibly called TRBD1 or TRBD2 (5 bases each). This CDR3 is built from 13 residues. Trimming took 6 bases from V and 8 from J, leaving 14 bases between them. The germline gives CDR1 SGHVS, CDR2 FNYEAQ. Here the CDR3 DNA reads TGTGCCAGCAGGCCTCGTTTGGGACATGAGCAGTTCTTC. Translating it yields CASRPRLGHEQFF.

The chain recombines TRBV6-5 with TRBJ1-5; 8 nucleotides line up with TRBD1. The germline V gene encodes CDR1 MNHEY and CDR2 SVGAGI. CDR3 length equals 14 residues. V gave up 6 bases and J gave up 7 bases; unmatched junction bases: 8. The CDR3 protein is CASSLDRGRQPQHF. Written as DNA, the CDR3 is TGTGCCAGCAGCCTCGACAGGGGCAGGCAGCCCCAGCATTTT.

This clone turned up a few times. The CDR3 here is CASSLTQGGLGNEKLFF. The CDR3 bases are TGTGCCAGCAGTTTAACGCAGGGGGGACTGGGTAATGAAAAACTGTTTTTT. This rearrangement joins TRBV27 to TRBJ1-4, with 7 bases matching TRBD1. This CDR3 region has 17 residues. V lost 2 bases to trimming and J lost 4 bases; unmatched junction nucleotides: 10. Germline CDR1 MNHEY, CDR2 SMNVEV (reference sequence). Supplemented by reference TRBV27 and TRBJ1-4, the full variable domain reads EAQVTQNPRYLITVTGKKLTVTCSQNMNHEYMSWYRQDPGLGLRQIYYSMNVEVTDKGDVPEGYKVSRKEKRNFPLILESPSPNQTSLYFCASSLTQGGLGNEKLFFGSGTQLSVL.

In this sample, this clone turned up a few times. The chain uses TRBV7-9 and TRBJ1-1; D is perhaps TRBD1 (5 bases). CDR1 SEHNR and CDR2 FQNEAQ come from the germline V gene (reference sequence). Between the trimmed V and J ends, which lost 1 base and 2 bases, there was a span of 17 bases. This CDR3 spans 17 amino acids. The CDR3 reads CASSLGAGWGTNTEAFF. DNA of the CDR3: TGTGCCAGCAGCTTAGGGGCAGGGTGGGGTACCAACACTGAAGCTTTCTTT.

The genes are TRBV2 and TRBJ2-2; 7 positions agree with TRBD2. CDR3 length: 14 residues. Trimming cost V 7 bases and J 5 bases; bases outside gene matches: 7. Germline CDR1 reads SNHLY; CDR2 reads FYNNEI. The CDR3 loop reads CASTWTSNTGELFF. In DNA form, the CDR3 reads TGTGCCAGCACCTGGACTAGTAATACCGGGGAGCTGTTTTTT.

V usage is TRBV4-1 and J usage is TRBJ2-7; 10 bases fit TRBD2. The V gene's germline CDR1 is MGHRA and CDR2 YSYEKL. This CDR3 is 17 amino acids long. After removal of 1 base from V and 0 bases from J, the junction contained 6 bases not matched to a gene. The CDR3 nucleotides read TGCGCCAGCAGCCAAGCTTCCATAGCGGGGGGCTCCTACGAGCAGTACTTC. This sequence encodes CASSQASIAGGSYEQYF.

Of note for this clone: The junction departs from germline at one end; a sequencing error may be responsible. V is TRBV7-3 and J is TRBJ2-1; 8 bases match TRBD1. The germline gives CDR1 SGHTA, CDR2 FQGTGA. The CDR3 covers 13 residues. The CDR3 DNA is TGTGCCAGCAGCATAACAGGGGGCAATGAGCAGTTCTTC. It specifies CASSITGGNEQFF.

The chain is built from TRBV6-5 and TRBJ1-1; 7 nucleotides agree with TRBD1. The V and J ends lost 6 bases and 1 base, in that order; junction bases with no gene match: 8. The CDR3 loop spans 15 amino acids. Germline CDR1 MNHEY, CDR2 SVGAGI. CDR3 sequence (DNA): TGTGCCAGCAGCAGTCATGGGACAGCGAACACTGAAGCTTTCTTT. Encoded protein: CASSSHGTANTEAFF.

The rearrangement joins TRBV9 to TRBJ2-2, with 14 bases fitting TRBD2. The CDR3 runs to 16 residues. Looked up from germline, CDR1 is SGDLS and CDR2 is YYNGEE. Trimming cost V 3 bases and J 7 bases; bases outside gene matches: 5. CDR3 coding DNA: TGTGCCAGCAGCGCGGGACTAGCGGGAGCGGTCGGGGAGCTGTTTTTT. It encodes CASSAGLAGAVGELFF.

This chain joins TRBV28 and TRBJ2-4, with D perhaps matching TRBD2 (5 bases). The germline gives CDR1 MDHEN, CDR2 SYDVKM. V was cut by 2 bases and J by 0 bases, with 11 bases left in between. The CDR3 runs to 16 residues. CDR3 sequence (DNA): TGTGCCAGCAGTTTACGGGGAACTATAGCCAAAAACATTCAGTACTTC. This translates into CASSLRGTIAKNIQYF.

The chain recombines TRBV5-1 with TRBJ2-5; 10 positions match TRBD2. Germline loops: CDR1 SGHRS, CDR2 YFSETQ. The trim removed 1 base at V and 2 bases at J, leaving 5 bases unmatched. The CDR3 contains 16 residues. This chain's CDR3 is CASSLQASGGQETQYF. The CDR3 DNA reads TGCGCCAGCAGCTTGCAGGCTAGCGGGGGTCAAGAGACCCAGTACTTC.

V is TRBV5-6 and J is TRBJ2-5; 9 nucleotides agree with TRBD1. V was pared by 4 bases and J by 4 bases, with 11 bases of the junction left unmatched. The CDR3 has 16 residues. Germline CDR1 SGHDT, CDR2 YYEEEE. The CDR3 region has the DNA TGTGCCAGCAGCATAACAGGGGGCGCTTTGGGAGAGACCCAGTACTTC. Encoded protein: CASSITGGALGETQYF.

This clone was observed at least ten times. V gene TRBV7-9 combines with J gene TRBJ1-4; TRBD1 aligns across 8 bases. Germline-derived CDR1 and CDR2 are SEHNR and FQNEAQ (reference sequence). J was trimmed by 2 bases and V by 6 bases; bases with no gene match: 5. The CDR3 has 15 amino acids. The CDR3 region is CASRPNRGTNEKLFF. CDR3 sequence (DNA): TGTGCCAGCAGGCCAAACAGGGGGACTAATGAAAAACTGTTTTTT.

The chain combines TRBV2 with TRBJ2-5; 7 bases are shared with TRBD2. This CDR3 spans 14 amino acids. Per germline, CDR1 SNHLY and CDR2 FYNNEI. J was trimmed by 7 bases and V by 3 bases; bases with no gene match: 8. The CDR3 reads CASSERSGGGTQYF. The CDR3 bases are TGTGCCAGCAGTGAGCGAAGCGGCGGGGGGACCCAGTACTTC.

The CDR3: CASSYRWMASGANVLTF. CDR3 in DNA: TGTGCCAGCAGTTACAGGTGGATGGCCTCTGGGGCCAACGTCCTGACTTTC. The rearrangement joins TRBV27 to TRBJ2-6, with D tentatively TRBD1 (5 bases). Between the trimmed V and J ends, which lost 4 bases and 0 bases, there was a span of 13 bases. The CDR3 length is 17 residues. Germline CDR1 is MNHEY and CDR2 is SMNVEV (reference sequence).

The rearrangement joins TRBV7-9 to TRBJ2-3; 10 bases line up with TRBD2. CDR3 length: 16 amino acids. CDR1 is SEHNR, CDR2 FQNEAQ, per germline (reference sequence). J was trimmed by 0 bases and V by 6 bases; bases with no gene match: 6. The CDR3 sequence is CASRMTSGSSTDTQYF. The CDR3 DNA reads TGTGCCAGCAGGATGACTAGCGGGTCTAGCACAGATACGCAGTATTTT.

The chain has TRBV27 and TRBJ1-5; a weak D match, TRBD1 (6 bases). The CDR3 is made up of 14 amino acids. Between the trimmed V and J ends, which lost 6 bases and 3 bases, there was a span of 12 bases. CDR1 and CDR2 (germline): MNHEY, SMNVEV (reference sequence). The CDR3 is CASSPGQTNQPQHF. In nucleotides, the CDR3 is TGTGCCAGCAGCCCCGGACAGACCAATCAGCCCCAGCATTTT.

This clone has only one observation. The chain couples TRBV19 to TRBJ1-1, with D unclear. CDR3 length equals 15 residues. Deletions cut 5 bases from V and 4 bases from J, with 17 bases between. Germline lookup yields CDR1 LNHDA and CDR2 SQIVND (reference sequence). The CDR3 here is CASSAWSSRGTEAFF. The CDR3 DNA sequence: TGTGCCAGTAGTGCTTGGTCCTCACGGGGCACTGAAGCTTTCTTT.

The V and J genes are TRBV23-1 and TRBJ1-2, with D possibly TRBD1 on 5 matching bases. TRBV23-1 is recorded as an ORF, its role being uncertain. CDR3 length: 17 residues. V was trimmed by 7 bases and J by 4 bases, leaving 25 bases between them. As DNA, the CDR3 is TGCGCCAGCACCCTTCACACTCTTCACGGGGGATCCTATGGCTACACCTTC. Protein sequence: CASTLHTLHGGSYGYTF.

The rearrangement uses TRBV19 and TRBJ2-1; D remains unclear. V shed 5 bases and J shed 0 bases, with 11 bases lying between them. Looked up from germline, CDR1 is LNHDA and CDR2 is SQIVND (reference sequence). The CDR3 is 15 residues long. The DNA for the CDR3 is TGTGCCAGTAGTGAGACTGCCGGCTCCTACAATGAGCAGTTCTTC. Protein product: CASSETAGSYNEQFF.

The chain recombines TRBV18 with TRBJ1-2; 8 bases agree with TRBD1. The CDR3 is made up of 15 amino acids. Losses at the gene ends were 0 bases for V and 2 bases for J; bases not matched to a gene: 2. Germline values: CDR1 KGHSH, CDR2 LQKENI. CDR3 sequence reads: CASSPPDRANYGYTF. The CDR3 DNA sequence: TGTGCCAGCTCACCACCGGACAGGGCCAACTATGGCTACACCTTC. Full variable domain (missing parts from reference TRBV18 and TRBJ1-2): NAGVMQNPRHLVRRRGQEARLRCSPMKGHSHVYWYRQLPEEGLKFMVYLQKENIIDESGMPKERFSAEFPKEGPSILRIQQVVRGDSAAYFCASSPPDRANYGYTFGSGTRLTVV.

This clone showed up just a few times. This chain links TRBV5-6 with TRBJ2-1; 8 bases match TRBD2. Germline CDR1 SGHDT, CDR2 YYEEEE. There are 15 residues in the CDR3. Trimming cost V 0 bases and J 4 bases; bases outside gene matches: 3. The CDR3 reads CASSLVAGGYNEQFF. CDR3 nucleotides: TGTGCCAGCAGCTTGGTTGCGGGGGGTTACAATGAGCAGTTCTTC.